The source of this T cell receptor (beta chain) is a study of blood T cell repertoires in COVID-19. Study-level information: The United States, Italy and Spain were the sources of the acute and convalescent COVID-19 samples. Sample material is recorded as cDNA or gDNA derived from T cells, B-cell-depleted T cells, or PBMCs.

Measured with immunoSEQ multiplex PCR; TCRdb has only the in-frame clones, and not every one. Here the sample spans approximately 100,000 clones, roughly 76% being singletons. CDR1 and CDR2 from the germline V gene are LNHDA and SQIVND (reference sequence). This CDR3 comprises 17 residues. The trim removed 1 base at V and 3 bases at J, leaving 9 bases unmatched. This chain links TRBV19 with TRBJ1-5; TRBD1 matches at 7 bases. The origin of this receptor is a human donor in a cohort sampled during active COVID-19. Sequencing was done on a sample of peripheral blood. CDR3 nucleotide sequence: TGTGCCAGTAGTATAGGGACAGGCGGGGTTTCCAATCAGCCCCAGCATTTT. This gives the protein CASSIGTGGVSNQPQHF.